A selection of T cell receptor beta chains follows, all from one sample in a study of blood T cell repertoires in COVID-19. The method was immunoSEQ multiplex PCR; TCRdb's version includes in-frame clones alone and lacks a portion of them. The sample has about 230,000 clones, 65% to 85% seen once. Source material: peripheral blood. The receptor set was obtained from a woman aged 25 to 39 with COVID-19, enrolled during active disease. CDR3s include the opening cysteine and the closing phenylalanine or tryptophan. The order of the fields is J gene, D gene, clone size, V gene, CDR3 protein, CDR3 DNA. A D gene is named only where the DNA matches it firmly. Rows give clone size only sometimes, using once, few, many, or a class for an expanded clone.

>TRBJ1-2|TRBD1|once|TRBV11-2
CASSLYRGGNYGYTF
TGTGCCAGCAGCTTATACAGGGGAGGAAACTATGGCTACACCTTC
>TRBJ1-2|-|-|TRBV7-2
CASSFTVGGNYGYTF
TGTGCCAGCAGCTTCACGGTGGGAGGCAACTATGGCTACACCTTC
>TRBJ2-1|TRBD1|-|TRBV6-2/TRBV6-3
CASSHHSGGSYNEQFF
TGTGCCAGCAGTCATCATTCAGGGGGCTCCTACAATGAGCAGTTCTTC
>TRBJ1-2|TRBD1|-|TRBV5-1
CASSLAGQGADGYTF
TGCGCCAGCAGCTTAGCGGGACAGGGGGCGGATGGCTACACCTTC
>TRBJ1-3|TRBD1|once|TRBV7-2
CASSLVSGTASGNTIYF
TGTGCCAGCAGCTTAGTATCTGGGACAGCCTCTGGAAACACCATATATTTT
>TRBJ2-2|-|-|TRBV5-4
CASSLDFTNTGELFF
TGTGCCAGCAGCTTGGACTTCACGAACACCGGGGAGCTGTTTTTT
>TRBJ1-2|TRBD1|-|TRBV3-1/TRBV3-2
CASSQGAAGGDYGYTF
TGTGCCAGCAGCCAAGGCGCGGCAGGGGGCGACTATGGCTACACCTTC
>TRBJ1-2|-|-|TRBV4-3
CASSQGLDYGYTF
TGCGCCAGCAGCCAAGGGCTCGACTATGGCTACACCTTC
>TRBJ2-5|TRBD2|-|TRBV7-3
CASSVGGTGAETQYF
TGTGCCAGCAGCGTGGGGGGGACCGGCGCGGAGACCCAGTACTTC
>TRBJ1-1|-|-|TRBV9
CASSVTLGGGTEAFF
TGTGCCAGCAGCGTCACCCTTGGGGGGGGCACTGAAGCTTTCTTT
>TRBJ2-5|-|once|TRBV24-1
CATSVGAAAGETQYF
TGTGCCACCAGTGTGGGCGCCGCAGCCGGAGAGACCCAGTACTTC
>TRBJ2-2|-|-|TRBV7-6
CASSLNRAGTGELFF
TGTGCCAGCAGCTTGAACAGGGCGGGCACCGGGGAGCTGTTTTTT
>TRBJ1-6|TRBD1|-|TRBV5-1
CASSLAGTAFSPLHF
TGCGCCAGCAGCTTGGCCGGGACAGCCTTTTCACCCCTCCACTTT
>TRBJ2-2|TRBD1|-|TRBV7-3
CASSLTQGARTGELFF
TGTGCCAGCAGCTTAACACAGGGGGCGAGAACCGGGGAGCTGTTTTTT
>TRBJ2-7|-|-|TRBV21-1
CASSKVRVGGQVYEQYF
TGTGCCAGCAGCAAAGTGCGGGTAGGGGGACAGGTATACGAGCAGTACTTC
>TRBJ2-7|-|-|TRBV7-9
CASSLGLVYEQYF
TGTGCCAGCAGCTTAGGACTCGTCTACGAGCAGTACTTC
>TRBJ1-5|-|once|TRBV6-6
CASSKEISNQPQHF
TGTGCCAGCAGTAAAGAGATTAGCAATCAGCCCCAGCATTTT
>TRBJ1-2|-|-|TRBV4-3
CASSQDWKGLTYGYTF
TGCGCCAGCAGCCAAGATTGGAAGGGGTTGACCTATGGCTACACCTTC